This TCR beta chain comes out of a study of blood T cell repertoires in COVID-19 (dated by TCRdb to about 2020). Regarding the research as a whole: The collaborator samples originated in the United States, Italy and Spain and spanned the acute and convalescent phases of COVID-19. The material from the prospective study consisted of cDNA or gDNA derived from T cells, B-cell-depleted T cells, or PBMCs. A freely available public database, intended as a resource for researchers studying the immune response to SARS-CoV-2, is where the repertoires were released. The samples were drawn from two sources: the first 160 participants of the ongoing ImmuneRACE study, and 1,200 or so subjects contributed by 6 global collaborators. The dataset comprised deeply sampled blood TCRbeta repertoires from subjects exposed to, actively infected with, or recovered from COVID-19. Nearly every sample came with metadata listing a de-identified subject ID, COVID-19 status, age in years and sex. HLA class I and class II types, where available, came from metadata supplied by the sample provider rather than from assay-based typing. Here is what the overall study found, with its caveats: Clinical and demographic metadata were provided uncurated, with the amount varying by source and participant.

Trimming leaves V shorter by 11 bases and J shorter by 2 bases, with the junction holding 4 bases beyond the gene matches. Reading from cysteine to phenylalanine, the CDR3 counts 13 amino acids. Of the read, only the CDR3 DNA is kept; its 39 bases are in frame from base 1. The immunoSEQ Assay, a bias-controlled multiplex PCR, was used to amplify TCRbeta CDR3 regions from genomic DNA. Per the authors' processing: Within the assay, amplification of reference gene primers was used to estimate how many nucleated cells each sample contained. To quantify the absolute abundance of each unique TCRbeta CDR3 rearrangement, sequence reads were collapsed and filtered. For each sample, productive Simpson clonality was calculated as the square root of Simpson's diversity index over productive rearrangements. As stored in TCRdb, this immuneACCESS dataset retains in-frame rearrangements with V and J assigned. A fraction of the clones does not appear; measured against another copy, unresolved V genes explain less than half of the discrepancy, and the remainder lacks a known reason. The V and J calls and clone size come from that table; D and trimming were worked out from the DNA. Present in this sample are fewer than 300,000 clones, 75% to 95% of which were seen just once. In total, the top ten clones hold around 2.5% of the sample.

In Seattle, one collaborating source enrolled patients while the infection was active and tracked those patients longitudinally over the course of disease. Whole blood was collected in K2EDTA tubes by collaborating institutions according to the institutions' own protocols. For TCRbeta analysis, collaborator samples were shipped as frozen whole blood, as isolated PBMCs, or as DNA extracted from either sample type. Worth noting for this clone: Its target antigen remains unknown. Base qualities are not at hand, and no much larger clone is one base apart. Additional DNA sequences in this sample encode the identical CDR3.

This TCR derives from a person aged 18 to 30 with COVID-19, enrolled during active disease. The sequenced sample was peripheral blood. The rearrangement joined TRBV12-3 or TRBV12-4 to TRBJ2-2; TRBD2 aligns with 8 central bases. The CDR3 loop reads CAGRGDNTGELFF. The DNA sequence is TGTGCCGGGCGGGGGGATAACACCGGGGAGCTGTTTTTT.